This is a list of T cell receptor beta chains from one sample in a study of control samples from healthy donors and cancer patients. Here immunoSEQ multiplex PCR was the method, and the copy in TCRdb shows in-frame clones only, minus some. The data show about 130,000 clones, just under 95% seen once. Sequences were obtained from PBMCs. These TCRs come from a man aged 55 to 69 with colorectal cancer. Each CDR3 is given without its conserved first and last residue. Each record gives: V gene, CDR3 protein.

v_call: TRBV5-6; cdr3_aa: ASSLLSLGPLGETQY
v_call: TRBV7-9; cdr3_aa: ASSWGQGGTEAF
v_call: TRBV11-2; cdr3_aa: ASRGAVLHEQY
v_call: TRBV28; cdr3_aa: ASSLAPGQGYEQY
v_call: TRBV19; cdr3_aa: ASNTGTDGYT
v_call: TRBV9; cdr3_aa: ASSASLAGTDTQY
v_call: TRBV20-1; cdr3_aa: SASGEGRSSYEQY
v_call: TRBV5-4; cdr3_aa: ASSGGTGGTERGYT
v_call: TRBV29-1; cdr3_aa: SVPMQSDTQY
v_call: TRBV19; cdr3_aa: ATASAGPGYGYT
v_call: TRBV5-6; cdr3_aa: ASSLISGFNYGYT
v_call: TRBV11-2; cdr3_aa: ASSLGQGTYEQY
v_call: TRBV30; cdr3_aa: AWSSTGRGEKLF
v_call: TRBV5-4; cdr3_aa: ASSSQGSGTGELF
v_call: TRBV7-2; cdr3_aa: ASSPAQGMGNIQY
v_call: TRBV30; cdr3_aa: AWRRGRTRAGANVLT
v_call: TRBV5-1; cdr3_aa: ASSSGAMNTEAF
v_call: TRBV5-4; cdr3_aa: ASSSGTEPLGYT
v_call: TRBV27; cdr3_aa: ASSDSWAGANVLT
v_call: TRBV19; cdr3_aa: ASSGGIGQPQH
v_call: TRBV4-3; cdr3_aa: ASSQDWSGNYGYT
v_call: TRBV18; cdr3_aa: ASSPPASGGYNEQF
v_call: TRBV21-1; cdr3_aa: ASSKALRITYEQY
v_call: TRBV5-1; cdr3_aa: ASSLGSSGNTIY
v_call: TRBV5-1; cdr3_aa: ASSLTGTVQETQY
v_call: TRBV21-1; cdr3_aa: ASSKLPGLVPDTQY
v_call: TRBV5-1; cdr3_aa: ASSLGGISNQPQH
v_call: TRBV7-8; cdr3_aa: ASSLTSGAKYEQY
v_call: TRBV6-2/TRBV6-3; cdr3_aa: ASSSDRFGGTGELF
v_call: TRBV6-5; cdr3_aa: ASSLIRDGNQPQH
v_call: TRBV4-1; cdr3_aa: ASSQSPQGAFGYT
v_call: TRBV11-2; cdr3_aa: ASSLAGKTQY
v_call: TRBV12-3/TRBV12-4; cdr3_aa: ASSASNSPLH
v_call: TRBV6-6; cdr3_aa: ASRSDRGRDQPQH
v_call: TRBV7-2; cdr3_aa: ASSQGQGRLNSPLH
v_call: TRBV11-2; cdr3_aa: ASSLGTTQETQY
v_call: TRBV6-5; cdr3_aa: ASSYSGGPYEQY
v_call: TRBV18; cdr3_aa: ASSPGAVERYGYT
v_call: TRBV5-4; cdr3_aa: ASSGDSKNIQY
v_call: TRBV10-3; cdr3_aa: AISSGTVSYEQY
v_call: TRBV20-1; cdr3_aa: SATLGTEAF
v_call: TRBV7-9; cdr3_aa: ASSFSYSSTDTQY
v_call: TRBV9; cdr3_aa: ASRGFGNTIY
v_call: TRBV7-2; cdr3_aa: ASSQTSGGVRDTQY
v_call: TRBV5-1; cdr3_aa: ASSPLVDRGQETQY
v_call: TRBV30; cdr3_aa: AWSRVNTEAF
v_call: TRBV11-2; cdr3_aa: ASSLGDRGPEAF
v_call: TRBV19; cdr3_aa: ASIAGFSGNTIY
v_call: TRBV2; cdr3_aa: ASSEGGEA
v_call: TRBV5-1; cdr3_aa: ASSFPSAGSTDTQY